This paragraph reports one T cell receptor (beta chain). Its specificity is not known. V lost 3 bases and J lost 6, with 14 bases in between. The CDR3 is 14 amino acids. CDR1 MNHNS and CDR2 SASEGT come from the germline V gene. This record comes from a study of long-term antiretroviral therapy in people with HIV. General study findings and limits: Controls had broader CDR3 length ranges than HIV repertoires did. Older ART regimens may have been in use when blood was drawn between the mid-2000s and the late 2010s. Participants lacked recorded data on ART adherence, viral resistance or therapy changes.

The immunoSEQ assay was v3.0, run at survey level. Measured with immunoSEQ multiplex PCR; TCRdb has only the in-frame clones, and not every one. The sample includes 35,000 to 45,000 clones, approximately 85% of them seen just once. The clonotype was recovered from a man in his late teens or twenties with HIV. The sequenced sample was unsorted PBMCs, obtained 2.2 years after starting antiretroviral therapy. The V and J genes are TRBV6-1 and TRBJ1-1; D remains ambiguous. The CDR3 region is CASSERPGFAEAFF. CDR3 sequence (DNA): TGTGCCAGCAGTGAGAGGCCCGGGTTCGCTGAAGCTTTCTTT.